What follows are 21 T cell receptor beta chains derived from one specimen sequenced in a study of CD8 T cells in ankylosing spondylitis. MiXCR, run by TCRdb on the 5' RACE reads, gives a single entry per CDR3 protein. The sample records around 150,000 distinct CDR3 sequences, 40% to 50% being singletons. Specimen: synovial fluid, either unsorted or a sorted T cell fraction (not recorded which). The receptors here all came from a male donor with ankylosing spondylitis.

Ten or more counts support this clonotype. J is TRBJ2-7 and V is TRBV3-1; D remains unclear. V gave up 0 bases and J gave up 2 bases, with 14 bases separating them. Germline V gene sequence: CDR1 LGHDT, CDR2 YNNKEL (reference sequence). The CDR3 extends over 16 amino acids. The chain's CDR3 is CASSQDYSSTTYEQYF. The CDR3 region has the DNA TGTGCCAGCAGCCAAGACTACTCCTCTACCACCTACGAGCAGTACTTC.

The chain links TRBV4-2 to TRBJ1-2, with D possibly TRBD1 on 5 matching bases. Germline CDR1 is LGHNA and CDR2 is YNFKEQ. The CDR3 loop spans 19 amino acids. Trimming stripped 0 bases from V and 4 bases from J, with 24 bases between. The CDR3 loop reads CASSQDLGPSSPGAYGYTF. CDR3 coding DNA: TGTGCCAGCAGCCAAGATTTGGGTCCCTCGTCCCCTGGGGCCTATGGCTACACCTTC.

As DNA, the CDR3 is TGTGCCAGCAGTTCCGCTATGATCTTTGAAGCTTTCTTT. Its protein product is CASSSAMIFEAFF. This rearrangement joins TRBV12-3 or TRBV12-4 to TRBJ1-1; D remains ambiguous. V lost 4 bases to trimming and J lost 7 bases, with 13 bases between them. There are 13 residues in the CDR3.

This sequence joins TRBV21-1 and TRBJ2-3; TRBD2 reflects the table's D call only, with no check against the DNA. TRBV21-1 is assigned pseudogene status. This CDR3 comprises 15 residues. CDR3 protein: CASSKFKRGTDTQYF. The CDR3 DNA follows: TGTGCCAGCAGCAAATTTAAGCGGGGCACAGATACGCAGTATTTT.

This clonotype was observed many times. The chain employs TRBV25-1 and TRBJ2-7; D may be TRBD1 (6 bases). The CDR3 spans 15 residues. Trimming stripped 3 bases from V and 0 bases from J, with 12 bases between. The germline CDR1 and CDR2 sequences are MGHDK and SYGVNS. CDR3 nucleotide sequence: TGTGCCAGCAGTGATCCTTCGACAGGCTCCTACGAGCAGTACTTC. This translates into CASSDPSTGSYEQYF.

This clonotype has only a few counts. The chain has TRBV6-5 and TRBJ2-3; 11 nucleotides line up with TRBD2. The CDR3 is 16 amino acids. V was clipped by 3 bases and J by 2 bases; unmatched bases: 4. The germline V gene encodes CDR1 MNHEY and CDR2 SVGAGI. CDR3 in amino acids: CASSYSSGGYTDTQYF. CDR3 DNA sequence: TGTGCCAGCAGTTATTCTAGCGGGGGGTACACAGATACGCAGTATTTT.

CDR3 bases: TGTGCCAGCAGTTTTTTAGCGGGGGGGCCTACCTACGAGCAGTACTTC. Translation gives CASSFLAGGPTYEQYF. This chain joins TRBV12-3 or TRBV12-4 and TRBJ2-7; 11 positions match TRBD2. The CDR3 length is 16 residues. V lost 3 bases and J lost 2; bases outside the gene matches: 6.

This clonotype has more than one count but fewer than ten. The chain recombines TRBV6-1 with TRBJ1-5; TRBD1 might be the D (5 bases). Per germline, CDR1 MNHNS and CDR2 SASEGT. Trimming cost V 8 bases and J 5 bases, with 10 bases left between them. There are 12 residues in the CDR3. The CDR3 region has the DNA TGTGCCAGCCGGGGGTTCGATCAGCCCCAGCATTTT. Encoded protein: CASRGFDQPQHF.

V and J are TRBV24-1 and TRBJ2-1; TRBD1 aligns across 9 bases. This CDR3 spans 15 amino acids. V dropped 3 bases and J dropped 7; count of bases not matched to a gene: 6. CDR1 and CDR2 from the germline V gene are KGHDR and SFDVKD. The CDR3 spells CATSDAPGQGNEQFF. The DNA of the CDR3 is TGTGCCACCAGTGATGCCCCGGGACAGGGAAATGAGCAGTTCTTC.

V gene TRBV28 combines with J gene TRBJ2-7; D is uncertain. The CDR3 runs to 12 residues. The germline V and J ends were trimmed by 6 bases and 5 bases, with 11 bases remaining between them. Germline assignment: CDR1 MDHEN and CDR2 SYDVKM. CDR3 region: CASRSDPHEQYF. The CDR3 coding sequence is TGTGCCAGCAGATCTGATCCCCACGAGCAGTACTTC.

In its sample, this clonotype was seen many times. The chain links TRBV7-2 to TRBJ2-1, with D uncertain. The germline gives CDR1 SGHTA, CDR2 FQGNSA. The germline V and J ends were trimmed by 4 bases and 2 bases, with 12 bases remaining between them. The CDR3 consists of 15 residues. CDR3 sequence: CASSSLAPPYNEQFF. The DNA of the CDR3 is TGTGCCAGCAGCTCACTTGCGCCGCCCTACAATGAGCAGTTCTTC.

This clonotype was seen a few times. The J gene is TRBJ1-5, the V gene TRBV7-8, with unresolved D. The CDR3 is 12 residues long. The germline V and J ends were trimmed by 5 bases and 6 bases, with 8 bases remaining between them. CDR1 and CDR2 (germline): SGHVS, FQNEAQ. The CDR3 reads CASSLTIQPQHF. CDR3 nucleotide sequence: TGTGCCAGCAGCCTGACGATTCAGCCCCAGCATTTT.

This clonotype was detected only a few times. This sequence joins TRBV10-3 and TRBJ2-1; 8 positions agree with TRBD1. This CDR3 contains 16 residues. V shed 3 bases and J 4 bases; nucleotides not matched to a gene: 8. Germline V gene data show CDR1 as ENHRY and CDR2 as SYGVKD. CDR3 nucleotide sequence: TGTGCCATCAGTGACGCCCGGACAGGGAGATACAATGAGCAGTTCTTC. Protein sequence: CAISDARTGRYNEQFF.

The V gene is TRBV4-2, the J gene TRBJ2-7; TRBD1 matches at 7 bases. After removal of 2 bases from V and 2 bases from J, the junction contained 6 bases not matched to a gene. The CDR3 length is 15 residues. CDR1 LGHNA and CDR2 YNFKEQ come from the germline V gene. The CDR3 sequence: CASSQPGTETYEQYF. The CDR3 nucleotides read TGTGCCAGCAGCCAACCCGGGACAGAAACCTACGAGCAGTACTTC.

The gene calls are TRBV28 and TRBJ1-1; D perhaps matches TRBD1 (5 bases). This CDR3 comprises 18 residues. CDR1 MDHEN and CDR2 SYDVKM come from the germline V gene. With 3 bases removed from V and 1 base from J, the gap between germline ends came to 21 bases. The CDR3, as DNA: TGTGCCAGCAGTTTCCCCGAGAGAGGTGGCAGGGAGAACACTGAAGCTTTCTTT. As protein: CASSFPERGGRENTEAFF. Together with reference TRBV28 and TRBJ1-1, the CDR3 gives the full variable domain: DVKVTQSSRYLVKRTGEKVFLECVQDMDHENMFWYRQDPGLGLRLIYFSYDVKMKEKGDIPEGYSVSREKKERFSLILESASTNQTSMYLCASSFPERGGRENTEAFFGQGTRLTVV.

Only a few counts were recorded for this clonotype. The chain uses TRBV4-3 and TRBJ2-3; 8 bases line up with TRBD2. CDR1 and CDR2 (germline): LGHNA, YSLEER. V lost 0 bases, J lost 1 base, and 6 bases stayed unmatched. This CDR3 has 17 residues. In DNA, the CDR3 is TGCGCCAGCAGCCAAGACGTCCCAGCGGGGGGCACAGATACGCAGTATTTT. The encoded protein is CASSQDVPAGGTDTQYF.

The rearrangement links TRBV5-1 to TRBJ1-5; D gene unclear. The V and J ends lost 0 bases and 2 bases respectively, with 6 bases between them. The CDR3 contains 14 residues. Germline V CDR1 and CDR2: SGHRS, YFSETQ. CDR3 protein: CASSLDWGNQPQHF. The CDR3 region has the DNA TGCGCCAGCAGCTTGGACTGGGGCAATCAGCCCCAGCATTTT.

This clonotype was picked up a small number of times. The J gene is TRBJ2-7, the V gene TRBV19; no clear D gene. Germline values: CDR1 LNHDA, CDR2 SQIVND (reference sequence). V dropped 5 bases and J dropped 5 bases, with 16 bases sitting between them. The CDR3 sequence is 14 residues long. Here the CDR3 DNA reads TGTGCCAGTAGTTCGCGTGGGCGGATCGACGAGCAGTACTTC. This codes for CASSSRGRIDEQYF.

The V call is TRBV2, the J call TRBJ2-1, with TRBD1 identical over 7 bases. Germline V gene data show CDR1 as SNHLY and CDR2 as FYNNEI. The J segment lost 5 bases and the V segment lost 5 bases, leaving 15 bases of the junction unmatched. CDR3 length: 17 residues. This CDR3 reads CASSYLLGGWPHNEQFF. CDR3 DNA sequence: TGTGCCAGCAGTTATCTACTAGGGGGCTGGCCACACAATGAGCAGTTCTTC.

V and J are TRBV7-6 and TRBJ2-3; the match to TRBD2 covers 9 bases. The CDR3 loop spans 17 amino acids. Trimming at V came to 1 base and at J to 3 bases, leaving 8 bases not matched to a gene. CDR1 and CDR2 from the germline V gene are SGHVS and FNYEAQ. CDR3 loop: CASSLGAGGPGTDTQYF. CDR3 DNA sequence: TGTGCCAGCAGCTTAGGGGCGGGAGGGCCCGGGACAGATACGCAGTATTTT. The full variable domain, its missing parts supplied by reference TRBV7-6 and TRBJ2-3, is GAGVSQSPRYKVTKRGQDVALRCDPISGHVSLYWYRQALGQGPEFLTYFNYEAQQDKSGLPNDRFSAERPEGSISTLTIQRTEQRDSAMYRCASSLGAGGPGTDTQYFGPGTRLTVL.

The V call is TRBV12-3 or TRBV12-4, the J call TRBJ1-1; tentatively, D is TRBD1 (5 bases). Trimming took off 7 bases at V and 0 bases at J, with 9 bases between the two ends. This CDR3 comprises 13 residues. CDR3 in DNA: TGTGCCAGCACCGACAGTGTGAACACTGAAGCTTTCTTT. It specifies CASTDSVNTEAFF.